The 3 T cell receptor beta chains below all came from one sample that was sequenced in a study of blood T cell repertoires in COVID-19. Repertoires were generated with immunoSEQ multiplex PCR, while TCRdb's copy carries only in-frame clones and drops some. Of 150,000 to 200,000 clones in the sample, about 81% were seen once. Material: peripheral blood. These receptors were taken from a man aged 60 to 75 with active or convalescent COVID-19.

This clone was counted a few times. J is TRBJ2-5 and V is TRBV5-5, with D maybe TRBD2 (5 bases). Germline loops: CDR1 SGHKS, CDR2 YYEKEE (reference sequence). The CDR3 totals 16 residues. The V end lost 0 bases, the J end lost 2 bases, and 14 bases lay between the germline ends. This CDR3 reads CASSLGEGLAQETQYF. CDR3 sequence (DNA): TGTGCCAGCAGCTTGGGCGAGGGTTTAGCGCAAGAGACCCAGTACTTC.

The chain uses TRBV28 and TRBJ2-2; TRBD2 is a possible D gene (7 bases). The CDR3 is 14 amino acids. Trimming stripped 11 bases from V and 1 base from J, with 14 bases between. CDR1 and CDR2 from the germline V gene are MDHEN and SYDVKM. The CDR3 coding sequence is TGTGCCTACAAGGGAGGGGGGAACACCGGGGAGCTGTTTTTT. It translates to CAYKGGGNTGELFF. The full variable domain, completed using reference TRBV28 and TRBJ2-2, is DVKVTQSSRYLVKRTGEKVFLECVQDMDHENMFWYRQDPGLGLRLIYFSYDVKMKEKGDIPEGYSVSREKKERFSLILESASTNQTSMYLCAYKGGGNTGELFFGEGSRLTVL.

The chain has TRBV6-5 and TRBJ1-1; 7 bases align to TRBD1. Germline V gene data show CDR1 as MNHEY and CDR2 as SVGAGI. J lost 1 base, V lost 0 bases, and 5 bases had no gene match. The CDR3 spans 16 residues. Written as DNA, the CDR3 is TGTGCCAGCAGTTACTCGTGGGGACAGACGAACACTGAAGCTTTCTTT. Translation: CASSYSWGQTNTEAFF.